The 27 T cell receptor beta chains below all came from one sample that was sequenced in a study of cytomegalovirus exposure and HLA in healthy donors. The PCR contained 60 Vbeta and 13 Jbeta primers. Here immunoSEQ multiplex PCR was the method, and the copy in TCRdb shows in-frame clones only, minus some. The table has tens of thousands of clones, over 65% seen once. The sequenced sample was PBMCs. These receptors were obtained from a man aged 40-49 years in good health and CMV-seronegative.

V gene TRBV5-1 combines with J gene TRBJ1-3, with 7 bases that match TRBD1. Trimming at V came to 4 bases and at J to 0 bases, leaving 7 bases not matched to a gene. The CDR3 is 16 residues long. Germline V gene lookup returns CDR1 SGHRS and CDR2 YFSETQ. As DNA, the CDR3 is TGCGCCAGCAGCGTACAGGGGACAGACTCTGGAAACACCATATATTTT. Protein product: CASSVQGTDSGNTIYF.

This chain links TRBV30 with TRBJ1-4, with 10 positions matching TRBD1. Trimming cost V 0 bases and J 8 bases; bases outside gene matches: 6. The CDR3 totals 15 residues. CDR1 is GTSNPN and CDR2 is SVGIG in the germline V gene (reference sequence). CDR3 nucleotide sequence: TGTGCCTGGAGTGTACTCGGGACAGGGGCCGAAAAACTGTTTTTT. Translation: CAWSVLGTGAEKLFF.

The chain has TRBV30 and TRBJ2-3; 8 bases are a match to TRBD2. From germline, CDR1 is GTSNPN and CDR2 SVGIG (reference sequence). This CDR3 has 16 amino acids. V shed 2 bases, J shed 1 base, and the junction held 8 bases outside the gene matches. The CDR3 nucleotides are TGTGCCTGGAGTAAGGGGACGGGGGGGGGCACAGATACGCAGTATTTT. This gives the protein CAWSKGTGGGTDTQYF.

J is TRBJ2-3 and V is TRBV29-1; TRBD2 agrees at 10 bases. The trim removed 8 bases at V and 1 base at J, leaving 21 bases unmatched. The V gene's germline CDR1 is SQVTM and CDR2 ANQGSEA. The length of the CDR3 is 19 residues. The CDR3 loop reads CSYGGWTSGSKSRTDTQYF. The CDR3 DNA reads TGCAGCTACGGGGGGTGGACTAGCGGATCAAAAAGTCGCACAGATACGCAGTATTTT.

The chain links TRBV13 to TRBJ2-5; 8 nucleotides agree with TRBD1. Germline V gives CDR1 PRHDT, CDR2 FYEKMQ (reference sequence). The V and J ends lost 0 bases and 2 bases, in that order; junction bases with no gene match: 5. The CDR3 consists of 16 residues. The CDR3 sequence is CASSLGDRGFQETQYF. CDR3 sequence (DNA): TGTGCCAGCAGCTTAGGAGACAGGGGATTTCAAGAGACCCAGTACTTC.

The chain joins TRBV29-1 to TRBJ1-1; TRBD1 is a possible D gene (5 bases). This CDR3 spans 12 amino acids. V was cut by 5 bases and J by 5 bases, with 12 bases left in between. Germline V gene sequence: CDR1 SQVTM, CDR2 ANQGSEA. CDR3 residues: CSVSRGGTEAFF. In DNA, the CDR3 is TGCAGCGTTTCCCGGGGGGGGACTGAAGCTTTCTTT.

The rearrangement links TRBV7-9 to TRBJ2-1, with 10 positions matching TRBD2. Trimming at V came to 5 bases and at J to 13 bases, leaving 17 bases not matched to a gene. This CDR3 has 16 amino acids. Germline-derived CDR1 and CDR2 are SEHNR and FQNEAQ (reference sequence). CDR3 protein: CASSPGVSGRAFVQFF. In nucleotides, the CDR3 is TGTGCCAGCAGCCCTGGGGTCAGCGGGAGGGCCTTTGTACAGTTCTTC.

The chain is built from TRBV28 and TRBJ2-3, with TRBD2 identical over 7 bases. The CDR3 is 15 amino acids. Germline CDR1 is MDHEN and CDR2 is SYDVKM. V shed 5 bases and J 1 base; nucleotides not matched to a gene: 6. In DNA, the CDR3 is TGTGCCAGCAGTCCGACTAGCAGCCGCACAGATACGCAGTATTTT. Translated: CASSPTSSRTDTQYF.

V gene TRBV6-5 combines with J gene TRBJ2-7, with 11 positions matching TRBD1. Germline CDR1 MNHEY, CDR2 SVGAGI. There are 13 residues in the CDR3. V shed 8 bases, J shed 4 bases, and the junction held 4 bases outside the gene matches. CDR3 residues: CASGGTGGYEQYF. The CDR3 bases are TGTGCCAGCGGAGGGACAGGGGGTTACGAGCAGTACTTC.

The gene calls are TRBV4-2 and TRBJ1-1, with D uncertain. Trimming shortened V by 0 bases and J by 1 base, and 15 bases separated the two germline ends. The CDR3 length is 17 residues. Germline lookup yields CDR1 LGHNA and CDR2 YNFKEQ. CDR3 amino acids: CASSQDPYQEANTEAFF. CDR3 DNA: TGTGCCAGCAGCCAAGATCCTTACCAGGAAGCGAACACTGAAGCTTTCTTT.

CDR3 sequence reads: CASSVEVFGTEAFF. The CDR3 DNA sequence: TGTGCCAGCAGCGTAGAAGTGTTCGGGACTGAAGCTTTCTTT. The chain recombines TRBV9 with TRBJ1-1; D not resolved. Germline V gene data show CDR1 as SGDLS and CDR2 as YYNGEE. V was pared by 0 bases and J by 5 bases, with 11 bases between. CDR3 length: 14 residues.

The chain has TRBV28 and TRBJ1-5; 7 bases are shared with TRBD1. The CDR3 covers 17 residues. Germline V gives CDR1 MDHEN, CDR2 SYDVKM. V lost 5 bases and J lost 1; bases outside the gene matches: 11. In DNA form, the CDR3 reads TGTGCCAGCAGTCTCAAAGACAGGGCCAGGAGCAATCAGCCCCAGCATTTT. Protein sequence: CASSLKDRARSNQPQHF.

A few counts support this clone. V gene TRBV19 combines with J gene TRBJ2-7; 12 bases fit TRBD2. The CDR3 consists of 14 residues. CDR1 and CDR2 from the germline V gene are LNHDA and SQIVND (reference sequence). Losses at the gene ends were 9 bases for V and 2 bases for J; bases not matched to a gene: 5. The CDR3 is CASRRTSGTYEQYF. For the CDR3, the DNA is TGTGCCAGCCGACGGACTAGCGGGACCTACGAGCAGTACTTC.

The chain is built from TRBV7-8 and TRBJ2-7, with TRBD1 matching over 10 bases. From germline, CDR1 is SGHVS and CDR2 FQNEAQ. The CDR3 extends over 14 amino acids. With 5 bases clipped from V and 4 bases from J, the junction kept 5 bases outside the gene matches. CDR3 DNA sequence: TGTGCCAGCAGCCCCCGGGGACAGGGGTACGAGCAGTACTTC. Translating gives CASSPRGQGYEQYF.

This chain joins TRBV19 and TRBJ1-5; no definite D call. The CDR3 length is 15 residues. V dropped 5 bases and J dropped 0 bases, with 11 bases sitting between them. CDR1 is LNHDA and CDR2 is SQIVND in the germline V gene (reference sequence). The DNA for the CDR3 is TGTGCCAGTAGTCCTATCCACAGTAGCAATCAGCCCCAGCATTTT. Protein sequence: CASSPIHSSNQPQHF.

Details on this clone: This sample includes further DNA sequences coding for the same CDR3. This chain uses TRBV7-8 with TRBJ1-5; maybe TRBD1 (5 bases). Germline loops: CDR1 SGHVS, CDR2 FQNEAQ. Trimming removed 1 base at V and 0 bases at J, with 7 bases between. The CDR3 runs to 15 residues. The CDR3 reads CASSLVRDSNQPQHF. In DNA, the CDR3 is TGTGCCAGCAGCTTAGTCAGGGATAGCAATCAGCCCCAGCATTTT.

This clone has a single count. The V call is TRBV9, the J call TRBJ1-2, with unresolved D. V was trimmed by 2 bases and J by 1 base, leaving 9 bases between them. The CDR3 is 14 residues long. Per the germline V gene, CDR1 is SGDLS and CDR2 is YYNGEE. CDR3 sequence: CASSVELGNYGYTF. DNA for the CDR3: TGTGCCAGCAGCGTTGAACTCGGTAACTATGGCTACACCTTC.

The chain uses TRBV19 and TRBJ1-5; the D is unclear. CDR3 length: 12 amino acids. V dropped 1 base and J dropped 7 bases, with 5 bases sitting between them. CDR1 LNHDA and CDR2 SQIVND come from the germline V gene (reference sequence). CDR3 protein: CASSIGGQPQHF. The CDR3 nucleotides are TGTGCCAGTAGTATAGGCGGCCAGCCCCAGCATTTT.

CDR3 amino acids: CASSSYADRDTEAFF. The CDR3 DNA sequence: TGTGCCAGCTCATCCTATGCGGACAGGGATACTGAAGCTTTCTTT. This rearrangement joins TRBV18 to TRBJ1-1; TRBD1 matches at 8 bases. The CDR3 is 15 amino acids. CDR1 and CDR2 (germline): KGHSH, LQKENI. V trimming: 5 bases; J trimming: 5 bases; junction bases outside the gene matches: 10.

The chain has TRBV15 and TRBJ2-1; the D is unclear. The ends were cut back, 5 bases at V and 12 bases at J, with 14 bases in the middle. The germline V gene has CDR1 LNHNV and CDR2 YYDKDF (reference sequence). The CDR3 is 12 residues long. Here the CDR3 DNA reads TGTGCCACCAGCTACCCGTTCGGGTCGCAGTTCTTC. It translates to CATSYPFGSQFF.

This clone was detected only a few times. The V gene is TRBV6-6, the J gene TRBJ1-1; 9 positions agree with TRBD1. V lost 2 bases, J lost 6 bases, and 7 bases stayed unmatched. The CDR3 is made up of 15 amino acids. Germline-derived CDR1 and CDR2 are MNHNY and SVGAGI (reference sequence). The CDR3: CASSYDTGGRPEAFF. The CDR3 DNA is TGTGCCAGCAGTTACGATACAGGGGGCAGACCTGAAGCTTTCTTT.

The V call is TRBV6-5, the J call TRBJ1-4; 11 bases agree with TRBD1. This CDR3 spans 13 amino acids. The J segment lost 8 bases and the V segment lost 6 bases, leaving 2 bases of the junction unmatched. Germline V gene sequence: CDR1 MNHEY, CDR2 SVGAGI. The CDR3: CASSGQGAEKLFF. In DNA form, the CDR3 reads TGTGCCAGCAGCGGACAGGGGGCGGAAAAACTGTTTTTT.

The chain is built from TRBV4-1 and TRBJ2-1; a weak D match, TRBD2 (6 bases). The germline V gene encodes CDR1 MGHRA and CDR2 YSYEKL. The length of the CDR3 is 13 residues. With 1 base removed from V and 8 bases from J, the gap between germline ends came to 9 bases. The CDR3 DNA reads TGCGCCAGCAGCCAAGTTGGGGGGTATGAGCAGTTCTTC. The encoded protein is CASSQVGGYEQFF.

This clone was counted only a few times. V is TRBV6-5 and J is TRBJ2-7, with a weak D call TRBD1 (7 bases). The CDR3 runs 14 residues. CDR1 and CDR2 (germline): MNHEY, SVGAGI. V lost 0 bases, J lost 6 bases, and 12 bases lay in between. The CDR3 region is CASSYSRQGGEQYF. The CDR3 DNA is TGTGCCAGCAGTTACTCGAGGCAGGGGGGCGAGCAGTACTTC.

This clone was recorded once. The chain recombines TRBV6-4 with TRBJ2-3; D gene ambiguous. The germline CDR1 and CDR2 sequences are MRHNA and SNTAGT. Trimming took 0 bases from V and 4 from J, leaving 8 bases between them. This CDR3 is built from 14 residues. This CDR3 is CASSDSSRADTQYF. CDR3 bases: TGTGCCAGCAGTGACTCGTCTAGAGCAGATACGCAGTATTTT.

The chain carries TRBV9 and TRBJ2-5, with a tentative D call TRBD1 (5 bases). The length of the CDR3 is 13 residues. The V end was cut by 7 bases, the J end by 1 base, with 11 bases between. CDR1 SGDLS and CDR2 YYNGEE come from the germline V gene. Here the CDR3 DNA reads TGTGCCAGCTCCCGACAGATCCAAGAGACCCAGTACTTC. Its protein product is CASSRQIQETQYF.

The CDR3 is CASSLTGAGANVLTF. The CDR3, as DNA: TGTGCCAGCAGCTTGACAGGGGCTGGGGCCAACGTCCTGACTTTC. The chain has TRBV7-3 and TRBJ2-6, with 8 bases that match TRBD1. The CDR3 contains 15 residues. Germline assignment: CDR1 SGHTA and CDR2 FQGTGA. Trimming took 3 bases from V and 2 from J; bases not matched to a gene: 0.